This entry concerns a single T cell receptor (beta chain). Its antigen is unknown. No much larger clonotype is one base removed from it; base qualities were not supplied. This sample stems from a study of CD8 T cells in Susac syndrome (dated by TCRdb to between 2018 and 2021). As for the study more broadly: Repertoire sequencing was used to test whether CD8+ T cell activation and differentiation in Susac syndrome was antigen driven.

RNA was extracted using the RNeasy kit, and roughly 0.5 to 1 ug of the RNA was reverse transcribed with random hexamers. The immunoSEQ multiplex PCR assay, which covers 54 Vbeta and 13 Jbeta segments, was used to amplify TCR beta CDR3 regions. To correct PCR amplification bias, a synthetic template baseline was used for both primer optimization and computational correction. The source study handled its data this way. Reads were annotated to V, D and J genes according to IMGT and were analyzed with immunoSEQ Analyzer, with only productive sequences retained. Clonality was computed as one minus Shannon entropy normalized by log2 of the number of productive unique sequences. For each patient and control, public and private clones were evaluated within the 100 most prevalent clones. A clone was defined as Susac-specific if it was absent from the healthy and MS cohorts, from 1052 published viral clones and from other ImmuneACCESS disease sequences. The public reads were run again by TCRdb, first through fastp at Q25 and then through MiXCR, and only productive beta chains were kept. Every entry covers one CDR3 protein and lists the most common genes and DNA from its rows. TCRdb's processing, not the authors' own work, is the source of the V and J calls. For this sample the table gives just under 150,000 distinct CDR3 sequences, of which roughly 95% were detected only once. Clones ranked in the top ten supply nearly 0.085% of the sample.

V and J lose 3 bases and 4 bases, and a span of 22 bases separates them. Its CDR3 holds 17 amino acids, cysteine through phenylalanine. Only the CDR3 region is kept as DNA, spanning 51 bases read in frame from base 1. CDR1 is given as SGDLS and CDR2 as YYNGEE, both from the germline V gene. Peripheral blood CD8+ and CD4+ T cells from healthy donors, Susac syndrome patients and multiple sclerosis patients were profiled using high-throughput TCR beta sequencing. Healthy donors were age- and sex-matched controls. Bulk CD8+ and CD4+ T cells were purified by magnetic negative isolation, whereas CD8+ TEMRA cells were enriched by FACS. Blood was collected in EDTA tubes and processed within 24 hours, with PBMCs isolated through density gradient centrifugation. PBMCs intended for TCR sequencing were cryopreserved in liquid nitrogen and thawed later in a water bath at 37 degrees C. A purity of at least 90% was achieved for sorted or isolated CD4+, CD8+ and CD8+ TEMRA cells.

What the research found in general, with its limitations: The number of individuals in the TCR sequencing and HLA analysis was acknowledged as relatively small.

The clonotype comes from a human donor in good health. Material for sequencing was CD4+ T cells from PBMCs. This chain joins TRBV9 to TRBJ1-2; TRBD1 is possibly the D segment (5 matching bases). The DNA is TGTGCCAGCAGCGAGGGACTCCTTTCCAGGGTCGGCTATGGCTACACCTTC. This translates into CASSEGLLSRVGYGYTF.